Each of the 22 T cell receptor beta chains below was sequenced from the same sample in a study of CD8 T cells in ankylosing spondylitis. No antigen has been assigned to these receptors. Findings and caveats of the study: Seemingly characteristic of ankylosing spondylitis blood was a TCR beta motif consisting of about 8 highly homologous variants.

TCRdb analysed the 5' RACE reads with MiXCR anew, one entry per CDR3 protein. The sample holds some 130,000 distinct CDR3 sequences; roughly a sixth are singletons and the top ten take approximately 33%. The sample was blood, either unsorted or a sorted T cell fraction (not recorded which). These TCRs come from a male donor with ankylosing spondylitis.

This chain uses TRBV4-3 with TRBJ2-3; unclear D gene. The germline gives CDR1 LGHNA, CDR2 YSLEER. CDR3 length: 15 residues. V was shortened by 0 bases and J by 0 bases, with 7 bases between the two germline ends. The CDR3 nucleotides read TGCGCCAGCAGCCAAGATAAGTCTAGCACAGATACGCAGTATTTT. It is translated as CASSQDKSSTDTQYF.

V usage is TRBV25-1 and J usage is TRBJ1-5; D unclear. Germline assignment: CDR1 MGHDK and CDR2 SYGVNS. This CDR3 region has 12 residues. Trimming cost V 0 bases and J 9 bases, with 6 bases left between them. The CDR3: CASSEYGRPQHF. The DNA of the CDR3 is TGTGCCAGCAGTGAATATGGGCGGCCCCAGCATTTT.

This clonotype was detected only a few times. The chain has TRBV12-3 or TRBV12-4 and TRBJ2-5, with D unclear. The ends were cut back, 0 bases at V and 4 bases at J, with 9 bases in the middle. The CDR3 runs 14 residues. The CDR3: CASSLAPGSETQYF. The CDR3 DNA sequence: TGTGCCAGCAGTTTAGCGCCGGGTTCAGAGACCCAGTACTTC.

This clonotype was seen repeatedly, ten times or more. CDR3 amino acids: CASSPWTDSNEQFF. The CDR3 bases are TGCGCCAGCAGCCCGTGGACAGACTCCAATGAGCAGTTCTTC. The chain has TRBV4-1 and TRBJ2-1, with a tentative D call TRBD1 (6 bases). V lost 4 bases and J lost 6, with 13 bases in between. The CDR3 is made up of 14 amino acids. Germline V gene sequence: CDR1 MGHRA, CDR2 YSYEKL.

The V and J genes are TRBV27 and TRBJ2-7, with 12 bases that match TRBD1. The CDR3 covers 16 residues. The V gene's germline CDR1 is MNHEY and CDR2 SMNVEV (reference sequence). Unmatched junction bases numbered 12, after V lost 6 bases and J lost 6 bases. CDR3 bases: TGTGCCAGCAGGGGCCCACCGGGACAGGGGGCAATCGAGCAGTACTTC. It is translated as CASRGPPGQGAIEQYF.

This chain uses TRBV20-1 with TRBJ2-1, with TRBD2 matching 13 bases. V lost 4 bases to trimming and J lost 13 bases; unmatched junction nucleotides: 7. The CDR3 is 13 residues long. CDR1 and CDR2 (germline): DFQATT, SNEGSKA (reference sequence). CDR3 sequence: CSATVGTSGIQFF. Written as DNA, the CDR3 is TGCAGTGCTACCGTCGGGACTAGCGGGATACAGTTCTTC.

Details on this clonotype: An end of the junction differs from the germline gene, which may be a read error. The rearrangement uses TRBV29-1 and TRBJ2-1, with 11 positions matching TRBD2. CDR3 length: 15 residues. Per germline, CDR1 SQVTM and CDR2 ANQGSEA. The CDR3 nucleotides read TGCAGCGCTTATGGGACTAGCGGATCCTACTATGAGCAGTTCTTC. Its protein is CSAYGTSGSYYEQFF.

The chain joins TRBV7-9 to TRBJ2-3; D call uncertain. There are 12 residues in the CDR3. Germline V gene lookup returns CDR1 SEHNR and CDR2 FQNEAQ (reference sequence). The ends were cut back, 3 bases at V and 6 bases at J, with 7 bases in the middle. The DNA for the CDR3 is TGTGCCAGCAGCTTCCGATGGGATACGCAGTATTTT. This encodes CASSFRWDTQYF.

The chain has TRBV12-3 or TRBV12-4 and TRBJ2-5; 8 positions match TRBD2. This CDR3 is built from 15 residues. Losses at the gene ends were 1 base for V and 2 bases for J; bases not matched to a gene: 3. The CDR3 region has the DNA TGTGCCAGCAGTTTAGGGCCTAGCGGGCAAGAGACCCAGTACTTC. Translating gives CASSLGPSGQETQYF.

The chain is built from TRBV24-1 and TRBJ2-2, with TRBD2 matching 10 bases. V lost 0 bases and J lost 3; bases outside the gene matches: 3. The CDR3 covers 17 residues. Germline V CDR1 and CDR2: KGHDR, SFDVKD. CDR3 sequence (DNA): TGTGCCACCAGTGATTTGTCTAGCGGGAGCTACACCGGGGAGCTGTTTTTT. Translated: CATSDLSSGSYTGELFF.

The genes are TRBV7-2 and TRBJ2-7; D possibly corresponds to TRBD2 (5 bases). This CDR3 comprises 14 residues. CDR1 SGHTA and CDR2 FQGNSA come from the germline V gene. V lost 0 bases and J 6 bases, leaving 12 bases between the germline ends. CDR3 sequence: CASSLAGDVSEQYF. In DNA, the CDR3 is TGTGCCAGCAGCTTAGCGGGAGACGTGAGCGAGCAGTACTTC.

This clonotype appeared a few times. V gene TRBV7-9 combines with J gene TRBJ2-7; tentative D call: TRBD2 (5 bases). The CDR3 contains 11 residues. The germline V and J ends were trimmed by 8 bases and 6 bases, with 11 bases remaining between them. Germline values: CDR1 SEHNR, CDR2 FQNEAQ (reference sequence). The CDR3 nucleotides are TGTGCCAGCTTTGCCCGGGGCGAGCAGTACTTC. Protein sequence: CASFARGEQYF.

The chain employs TRBV6-2 or TRBV6-3 and TRBJ2-6; 7 bases agree with TRBD1. Trimming cost V 9 bases and J 4 bases; bases outside gene matches: 18. The CDR3 length is 18 residues. CDR1 and CDR2 (germline): MNHEY, SVGEGT. CDR3 sequence: CARRPHTGAPVGANVLTF. CDR3 in DNA: TGTGCCAGAAGACCCCATACAGGGGCCCCTGTGGGGGCCAACGTCCTGACTTTC.

This clonotype was found a few times. The J gene is TRBJ2-7, the V gene TRBV27; TRBD2 matches at 14 bases. The germline CDR1 and CDR2 sequences are MNHEY and SMNVEV (reference sequence). The V gene end was trimmed by 5 bases and the J gene end by 6 bases; junction bases not matched to a gene: 6. CDR3 length equals 15 residues. This CDR3 reads CASSPGLAGVSEQYF. CDR3 in DNA: TGTGCCAGCAGTCCGGGACTAGCGGGAGTTAGCGAGCAGTACTTC.

The rearrangement joins TRBV11-2 to TRBJ2-1; TRBD1 matches at 7 bases. The V and J ends lost 5 bases and 5 bases, in that order; junction bases with no gene match: 12. The CDR3 runs to 16 residues. The V gene's germline CDR1 is SGHAT and CDR2 FQNNGV. Here the CDR3 reads CASSTLGGERDNEQFF. For the CDR3, the DNA is TGTGCCAGCAGCACACTAGGGGGCGAGAGGGACAATGAGCAGTTCTTC.

This clonotype was recorded a few times. The chain uses TRBV27 and TRBJ1-4, with D unresolved. This CDR3 is built from 15 residues. V dropped 5 bases and J dropped 0 bases, with 10 bases sitting between them. CDR1 and CDR2 from the germline V gene are MNHEY and SMNVEV (reference sequence). For the CDR3, the DNA is TGTGCCAGCAGTCCACGGCTTGCAACTAATGAAAAACTGTTTTTT. It codes for CASSPRLATNEKLFF. Full variable domain (outside the CDR3, taken from reference TRBV27 and TRBJ1-4): EAQVTQNPRYLITVTGKKLTVTCSQNMNHEYMSWYRQDPGLGLRQIYYSMNVEVTDKGDVPEGYKVSRKEKRNFPLILESPSPNQTSLYFCASSPRLATNEKLFFGSGTQLSVL.

This clonotype was recorded once. The genes are TRBV12-3 or TRBV12-4 and TRBJ1-1; TRBD1 aligns across 7 bases. The CDR3 spans 14 residues. Unmatched junction bases numbered 4, after V lost 3 bases and J lost 3 bases. CDR3 residues: CASSFDRAYTEAFF. The DNA for the CDR3 is TGTGCCAGCAGTTTCGACAGGGCATACACTGAAGCTTTCTTT.

The CDR3 DNA reads as TGTGCCAGCAGCGTTGGGTGGGACACCTACTACGAGCAGTACTTC. Residues: CASSVGWDTYYEQYF. The chain recombines TRBV5-4 with TRBJ2-7, with D maybe TRBD1 (6 bases). This CDR3 is built from 15 residues. V lost 4 bases, J lost 3 bases, and 17 bases lay in between. Germline V gene lookup returns CDR1 SGHNT and CDR2 YYREEE (reference sequence).

The chain joins TRBV6-5 to TRBJ1-4; TRBD1 is a possible D gene (5 bases). The CDR3 is 14 amino acids. Per germline, CDR1 MNHEY and CDR2 SVGAGI. Trimming took off 0 bases at V and 13 bases at J, with 15 bases between the two ends. CDR3 amino acids: CASSYSIAHGGLFF. As DNA, the CDR3 is TGTGCCAGCAGTTACTCGATCGCCCATGGGGGACTGTTTTTT.

This clonotype was observed many times. V usage is TRBV4-2 and J usage is TRBJ1-3; 7 bases are shared with TRBD1. Germline V gene sequence: CDR1 LGHNA, CDR2 YNFKEQ. This CDR3 contains 15 residues. Trimming removed 0 bases from V and 2 bases from J; junction bases left unmatched: 1. CDR3 region: CASSQDQGAGNTIYF. DNA of the CDR3: TGTGCCAGCAGCCAAGATCAGGGGGCTGGAAACACCATATATTTT.

This clonotype occurred a few times. V is TRBV4-3 and J is TRBJ1-4, with D possibly TRBD1 on 5 matching bases. The CDR3 consists of 15 residues. Trimming removed 0 bases at V and 3 bases at J, with 8 bases between. From germline, CDR1 is LGHNA and CDR2 YSLEER. CDR3 amino acids: CASSQDQGANEKLFF. The CDR3 DNA sequence: TGCGCCAGCAGCCAAGATCAAGGGGCTAATGAAAAACTGTTTTTT.

The DNA for the CDR3 is TGTGCCAGCAGCCTAGCGGTGGGCTACGAGCAGTACTTC. This translates into CASSLAVGYEQYF. The chain recombines TRBV27 with TRBJ2-7, with TRBD2 identical over 7 bases. Germline V gives CDR1 MNHEY, CDR2 SMNVEV (reference sequence). The CDR3 is 13 residues long. V was pared by 6 bases and J by 3 bases, with 5 bases of the junction left unmatched.